This section outlines one T cell receptor (beta chain) sequence together with its context. What it binds is unknown. Generated by immunoSEQ multiplex PCR, the TCRdb table keeps only in-frame clones and is missing some. Among over 45,000 clones listed, less than 95% were seen once. The data are from a study of T cell therapy after organ transplantation. For the study at large: Patients received a median of 1.92 x 10^8 CMV-specific T cells over 2 to 6 infusions.

Points from the study as a whole: Both transferred clonotypes and endogenous ones absent from products apparently reconstituted. Effects of concurrent antirejection and antiviral medications were not evaluable.

From germline, CDR1 is SGDLS and CDR2 YYNGEE. The CDR3 is 15 amino acids. V was clipped by 3 bases and J by 9 bases, with 19 bases between them. The sequencing here drew on CD8+ T cells from blood, taken before autologous CMV-specific T cell therapy. The receptor's source is a human patient who had received a solid organ transplant and had CMV disease. V and J are TRBV9 and TRBJ1-5, with no clear D. The CDR3, as DNA: TGTGCCAGCAGCGCCGCCGGCAGACCGACCATGCCCCAGCATTTT. Residues: CASSAAGRPTMPQHF.